This T cell receptor beta chain was sequenced for a study of CD8 T cells in ankylosing spondylitis. From the 5' RACE reads, TCRdb called clonotypes with MiXCR, one entry per CDR3 protein. This sample carries approximately 190,000 distinct CDR3 sequences, under 15% of them seen once, and the ten largest clones take roughly 11%. The CDR3 runs 19 residues. Germline V lookup: CDR1 SGHRS, CDR2 YFSETQ. V trimming: 2 bases; J trimming: 2 bases; junction bases outside the gene matches: 10. This chain links TRBV5-1 with TRBJ2-6; 10 bases are a match to TRBD2. Material: blood, either unsorted or a sorted T cell fraction (not recorded which). The source of this sequence is a female donor with ankylosing spondylitis or in good health (not recorded which). CDR3 in amino acids: CASSLQAGGPSAGANVLTF. The CDR3 DNA is TGCGCCAGCAGCTTACAAGCGGGAGGGCCGAGTGCTGGGGCCAACGTCCTGACTTTC. Filled out from reference TRBV5-1 and TRBJ2-6, the complete variable domain reads KAGVTQTPRYLIKTRGQQVTLSCSPISGHRSVSWYQQTPGQGLQFLFEYFSETQRNKGNFPGRFSGRQFSNSRSEMNVSTLELGDSALYLCASSLQAGGPSAGANVLTFGAGSRLTVL.